This T cell receptor beta chain was sequenced in a study of T-cell memory formation after mild COVID-19. About the study: The two donors had largely donor-specific TCR clusters.

Points from the study as a whole: Unconfirmed was the SARS-CoV-2 specificity of second-wave clones that peaked on day 37.

On this clonotype itself: Its target is not known.

Barcoded TCR alpha and TCR beta cDNA libraries with UMIs came from 5'RACE using constant-segment primers. Using its own MiXCR run on the 5' RACE reads, TCRdb lists one record per CDR3 protein. The sample includes 450,000 to 650,000 distinct CDR3 sequences, roughly 17% seen only once; the top ten take 12%. The sequence came from an adult woman who had mild COVID-19 (a few samples of this study predate the infection). Cell type and time point are not known. Sequencing was performed on PBMCs or a T cell subset sorted from them (not recorded which).

The CDR3 DNA sequence: TGTGCCACCAGCACCGGGGACTATCCTCAAACGCAGTATTTT. This gives the protein CATSTGDYPQTQYF. This chain joins TRBV15 and TRBJ2-3; 7 positions agree with TRBD2. The CDR3 extends over 14 amino acids. From germline, CDR1 is LNHNV and CDR2 YYDKDF (reference sequence). The V gene end was trimmed by 4 bases and the J gene end by 9 bases; junction bases not matched to a gene: 10.